This TCR beta chain was recorded in a study of shared clonotypes between healthy human individuals. V was clipped by 8 bases and J by 1 base; unmatched bases: 7. Germline V gene lookup returns CDR1 SGHTA and CDR2 FQGNSA. The CDR3 extends over 14 amino acids. The authors split each subset's genomic DNA evenly across several immunoSEQ plates. Measured with immunoSEQ multiplex PCR; TCRdb has only the in-frame clones, and not every one. The sample lists millions of clones, over 85% occurring once. V gene TRBV7-2 combines with J gene TRBJ1-1; 7 bases are shared with TRBD1. The material sequenced was naive CD4+ T cells sorted from blood. Subset: CD45RA+ positively selected. This TCR came from a man between 18 and 29 years old in good health. The CDR3 reads CASLLGQANTEAFF. In nucleotides, the CDR3 is TGTGCCAGCCTATTAGGACAGGCGAACACTGAAGCTTTCTTT. The whole variable domain, remainder taken from reference TRBV7-2 and TRBJ1-1, is GAGVSQSPSNKVTEKGKDVELRCDPISGHTALYWYRQSLGQGLEFLIYFQGNSAPDKSGLPSDRFSAERTGGSVSTLTIQRTQQEDSAVYLCASLLGQANTEAFFGQGTRLTVV.